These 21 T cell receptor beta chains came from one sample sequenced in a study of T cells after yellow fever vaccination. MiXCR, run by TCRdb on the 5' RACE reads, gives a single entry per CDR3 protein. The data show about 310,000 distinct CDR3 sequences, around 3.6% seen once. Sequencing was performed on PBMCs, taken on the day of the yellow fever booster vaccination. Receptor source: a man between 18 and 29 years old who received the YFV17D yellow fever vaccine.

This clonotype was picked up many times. The CDR3 sequence is CASSQGGLGDTQYF. The CDR3 nucleotides read TGCGCCAGCAGCCAGGGGGGGTTGGGAGATACGCAGTATTTT. The chain carries TRBV4-1 and TRBJ2-3; 7 bases line up with TRBD2. The CDR3 covers 14 residues. The germline CDR1 and CDR2 sequences are MGHRA and YSYEKL. J was trimmed by 5 bases and V by 3 bases; bases with no gene match: 5.

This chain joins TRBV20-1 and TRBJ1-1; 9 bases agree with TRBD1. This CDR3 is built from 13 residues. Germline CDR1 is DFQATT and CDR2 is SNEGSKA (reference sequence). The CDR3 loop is CSLLQGARAEAFF. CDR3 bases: TGCAGCCTACTACAGGGGGCTCGGGCTGAAGCTTTCTTT.

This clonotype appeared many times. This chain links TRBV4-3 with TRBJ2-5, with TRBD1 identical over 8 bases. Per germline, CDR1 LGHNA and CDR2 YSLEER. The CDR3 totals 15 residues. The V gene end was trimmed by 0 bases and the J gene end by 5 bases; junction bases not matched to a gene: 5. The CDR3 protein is CASSQDGQGWETQYF. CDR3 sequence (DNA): TGCGCCAGCAGCCAAGACGGACAGGGTTGGGAGACCCAGTACTTC.

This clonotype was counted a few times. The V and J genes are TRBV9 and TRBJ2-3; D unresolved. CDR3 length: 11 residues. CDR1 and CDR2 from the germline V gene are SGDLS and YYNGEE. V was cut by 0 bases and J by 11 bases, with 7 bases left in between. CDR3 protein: CASSVGVMQYF. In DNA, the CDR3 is TGTGCCAGCAGCGTAGGAGTTATGCAGTATTTT.

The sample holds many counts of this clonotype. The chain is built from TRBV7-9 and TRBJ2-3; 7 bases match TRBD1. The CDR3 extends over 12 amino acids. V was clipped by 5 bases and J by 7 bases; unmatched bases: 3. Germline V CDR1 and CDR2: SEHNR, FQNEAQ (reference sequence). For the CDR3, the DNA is TGTGCCAGCAGCCGACAGGGCAATACGCAGTATTTT. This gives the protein CASSRQGNTQYF.

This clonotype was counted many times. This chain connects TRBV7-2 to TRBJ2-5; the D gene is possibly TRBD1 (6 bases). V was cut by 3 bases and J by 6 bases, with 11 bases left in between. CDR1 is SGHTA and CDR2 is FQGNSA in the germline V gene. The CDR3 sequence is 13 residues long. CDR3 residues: CASSFGQRKTQYF. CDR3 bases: TGTGCCAGCAGCTTCGGACAGAGGAAGACCCAGTACTTC.

In nucleotides, the CDR3 is TGCAGTGCTAGAGAGACCGGGGGGGCCGGAGATACGCAGTATTTT. Translating gives CSARETGGAGDTQYF. This chain connects TRBV20-1 to TRBJ2-3; the match to TRBD2 covers 8 bases. The CDR3 runs 15 residues. Losses at the gene ends were 0 bases for V and 5 bases for J; bases not matched to a gene: 7. The germline V gene has CDR1 DFQATT and CDR2 SNEGSKA (reference sequence).

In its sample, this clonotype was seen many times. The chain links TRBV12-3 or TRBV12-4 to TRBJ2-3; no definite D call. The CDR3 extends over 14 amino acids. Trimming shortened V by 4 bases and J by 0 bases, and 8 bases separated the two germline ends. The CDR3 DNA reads TGTGCCAGCAGTTCCTGGGTGAGCACAGATACGCAGTATTTT. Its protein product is CASSSWVSTDTQYF.

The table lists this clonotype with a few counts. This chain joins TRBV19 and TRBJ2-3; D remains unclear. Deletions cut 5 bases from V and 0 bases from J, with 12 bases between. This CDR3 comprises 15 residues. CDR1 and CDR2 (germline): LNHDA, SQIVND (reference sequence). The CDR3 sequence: CASSRLHTSTDTQYF. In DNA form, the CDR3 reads TGTGCCAGTAGTCGATTACACACTAGCACAGATACGCAGTATTTT.

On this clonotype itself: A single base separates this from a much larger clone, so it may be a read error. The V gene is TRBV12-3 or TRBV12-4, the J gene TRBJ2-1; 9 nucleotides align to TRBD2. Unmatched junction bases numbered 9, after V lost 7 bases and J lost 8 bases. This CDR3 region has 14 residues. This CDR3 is CASNLLAGRYEQFF. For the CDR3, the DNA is TGTGCCAGCAATCTTCTAGCGGGGAGGTATGAGCAGTTCTTC.

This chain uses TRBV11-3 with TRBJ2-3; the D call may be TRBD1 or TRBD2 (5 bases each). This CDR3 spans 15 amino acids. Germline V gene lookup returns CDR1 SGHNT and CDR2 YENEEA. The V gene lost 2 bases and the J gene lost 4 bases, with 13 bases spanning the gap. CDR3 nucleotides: TGTGCCAGCAGCTTAAGGGGTGAGGGGTCAGATACGCAGTATTTT. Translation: CASSLRGEGSDTQYF.

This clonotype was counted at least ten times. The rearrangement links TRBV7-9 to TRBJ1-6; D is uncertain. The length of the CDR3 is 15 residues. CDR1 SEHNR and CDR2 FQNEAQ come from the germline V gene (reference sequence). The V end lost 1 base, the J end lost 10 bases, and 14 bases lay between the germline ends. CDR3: CASSLVPGFGSPLHF. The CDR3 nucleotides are TGTGCCAGCAGCTTAGTCCCCGGGTTTGGGTCACCCCTCCACTTT.

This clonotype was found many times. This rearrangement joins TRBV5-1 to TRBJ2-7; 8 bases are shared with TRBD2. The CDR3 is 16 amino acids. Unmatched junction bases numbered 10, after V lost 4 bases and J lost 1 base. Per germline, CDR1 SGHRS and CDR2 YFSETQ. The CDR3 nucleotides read TGCGCCAGCAGCCCCGGGGTAGCGGGGCCTTCCTACGAGCAGTACGTC. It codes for CASSPGVAGPSYEQYV.

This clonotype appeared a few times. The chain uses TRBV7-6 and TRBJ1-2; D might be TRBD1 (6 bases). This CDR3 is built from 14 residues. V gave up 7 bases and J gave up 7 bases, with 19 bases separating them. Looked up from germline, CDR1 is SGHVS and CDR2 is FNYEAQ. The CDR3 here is CASTPLPGASGYTF. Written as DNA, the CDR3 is TGTGCCAGCACCCCGCTCCCGGGGGCCAGTGGCTACACCTTC. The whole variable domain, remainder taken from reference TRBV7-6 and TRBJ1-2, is GAGVSQSPRYKVTKRGQDVALRCDPISGHVSLYWYRQALGQGPEFLTYFNYEAQQDKSGLPNDRFSAERPEGSISTLTIQRTEQRDSAMYRCASTPLPGASGYTFGSGTRLTVV.

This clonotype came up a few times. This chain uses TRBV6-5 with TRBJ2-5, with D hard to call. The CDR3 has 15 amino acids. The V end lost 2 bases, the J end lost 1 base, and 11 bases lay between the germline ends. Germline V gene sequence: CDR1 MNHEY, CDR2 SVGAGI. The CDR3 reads CASSYNARSQETQYF. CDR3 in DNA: TGTGCCAGCAGTTACAATGCCCGAAGCCAAGAGACCCAGTACTTC.

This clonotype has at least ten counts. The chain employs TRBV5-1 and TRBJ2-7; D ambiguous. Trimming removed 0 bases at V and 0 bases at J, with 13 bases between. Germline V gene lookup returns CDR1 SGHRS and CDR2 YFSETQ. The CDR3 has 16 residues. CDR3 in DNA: TGCGCCAGCAGCTTGGCGGGCAGGCCCAGCTCCTACGAGCAGTACTTC. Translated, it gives CASSLAGRPSSYEQYF.

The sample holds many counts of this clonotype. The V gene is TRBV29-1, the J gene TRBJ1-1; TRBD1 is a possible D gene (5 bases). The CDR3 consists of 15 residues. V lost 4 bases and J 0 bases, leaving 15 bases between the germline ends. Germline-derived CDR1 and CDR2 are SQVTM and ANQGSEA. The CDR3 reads CSVAPGWGMNTEAFF. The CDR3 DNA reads TGCAGCGTTGCACCGGGTTGGGGGATGAACACTGAAGCTTTCTTT.

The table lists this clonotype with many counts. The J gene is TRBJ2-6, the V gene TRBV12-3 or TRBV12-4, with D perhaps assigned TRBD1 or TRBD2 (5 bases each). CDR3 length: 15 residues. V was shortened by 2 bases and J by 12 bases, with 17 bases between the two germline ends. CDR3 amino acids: CASSLRGLQAGVLTF. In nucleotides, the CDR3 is TGTGCCAGCAGTTTACGGGGCCTGCAGGCTGGCGTCCTGACTTTC.

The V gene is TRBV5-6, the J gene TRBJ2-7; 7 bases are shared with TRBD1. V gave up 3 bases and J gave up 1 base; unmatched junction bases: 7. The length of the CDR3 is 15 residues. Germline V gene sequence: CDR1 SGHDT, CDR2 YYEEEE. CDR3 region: CASSSPTGESYEQYF. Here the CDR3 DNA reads TGTGCCAGCAGCTCTCCAACAGGGGAATCCTACGAGCAGTACTTC.

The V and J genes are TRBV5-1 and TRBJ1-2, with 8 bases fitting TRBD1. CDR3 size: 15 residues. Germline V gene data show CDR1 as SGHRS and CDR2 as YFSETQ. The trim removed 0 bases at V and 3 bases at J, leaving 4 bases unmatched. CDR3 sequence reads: CASSLVAGGYYGYTF. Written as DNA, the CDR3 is TGCGCCAGCAGCTTGGTAGCAGGGGGCTACTATGGCTACACCTTC.

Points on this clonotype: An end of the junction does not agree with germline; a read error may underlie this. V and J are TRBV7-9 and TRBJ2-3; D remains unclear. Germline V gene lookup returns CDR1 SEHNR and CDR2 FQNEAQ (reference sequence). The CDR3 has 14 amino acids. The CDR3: CASSLDHSTVTQYF. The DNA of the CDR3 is TGTGCCAGCAGCTTAGACCACTCCACAGTTACGCAGTATTTT.